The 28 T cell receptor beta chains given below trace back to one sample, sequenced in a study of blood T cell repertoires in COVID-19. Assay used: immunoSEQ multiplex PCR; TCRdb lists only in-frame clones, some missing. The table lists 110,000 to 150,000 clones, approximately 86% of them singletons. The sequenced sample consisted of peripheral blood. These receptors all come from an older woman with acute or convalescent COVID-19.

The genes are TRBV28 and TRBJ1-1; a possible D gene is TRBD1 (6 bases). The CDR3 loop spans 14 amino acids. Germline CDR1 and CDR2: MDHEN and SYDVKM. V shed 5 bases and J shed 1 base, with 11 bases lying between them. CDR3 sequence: CASSKRGGNTEAFF. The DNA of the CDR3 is TGTGCCAGCAGTAAGAGGGGGGGGAACACTGAAGCTTTCTTT.

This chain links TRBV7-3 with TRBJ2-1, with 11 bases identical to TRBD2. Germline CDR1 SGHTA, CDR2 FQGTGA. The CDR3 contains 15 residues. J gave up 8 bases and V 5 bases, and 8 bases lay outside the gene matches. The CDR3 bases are TGTGCCAGCAGCAAATCTAGCGGGGGGCGAGATGAGCAGTTCTTC. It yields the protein CASSKSSGGRDEQFF. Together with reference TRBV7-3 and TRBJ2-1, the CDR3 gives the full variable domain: GAGVSQTPSNKVTEKGKYVELRCDPISGHTALYWYRQSLGQGPEFLIYFQGTGAADDSGLPNDRFFAVRPEGSVSTLKIQRTERGDSAVYLCASSKSSGGRDEQFFGPGTRLTVL.

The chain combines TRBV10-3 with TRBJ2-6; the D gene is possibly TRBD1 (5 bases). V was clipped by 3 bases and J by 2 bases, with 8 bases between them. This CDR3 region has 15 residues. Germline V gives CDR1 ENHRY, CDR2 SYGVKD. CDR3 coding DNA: TGTGCCATCAGTGAACTGGGGCCTGGGGCCAACGTCCTGACTTTC. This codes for CAISELGPGANVLTF.

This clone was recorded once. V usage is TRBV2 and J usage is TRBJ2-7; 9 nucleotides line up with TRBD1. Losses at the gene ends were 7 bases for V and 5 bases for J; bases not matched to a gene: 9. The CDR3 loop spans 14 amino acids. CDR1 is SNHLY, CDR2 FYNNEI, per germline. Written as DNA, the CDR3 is TGTGCCAGCAAAAGGGACAGGGTATCCGACGAGCAGTACTTC. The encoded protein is CASKRDRVSDEQYF.

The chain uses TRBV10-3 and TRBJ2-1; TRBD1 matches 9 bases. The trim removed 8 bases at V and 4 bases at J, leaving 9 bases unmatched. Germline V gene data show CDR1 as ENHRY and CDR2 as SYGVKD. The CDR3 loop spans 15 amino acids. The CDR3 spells CAIESTGGQYNEQFF. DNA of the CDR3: TGTGCCATCGAGTCAACAGGGGGCCAGTACAATGAGCAGTTCTTC.

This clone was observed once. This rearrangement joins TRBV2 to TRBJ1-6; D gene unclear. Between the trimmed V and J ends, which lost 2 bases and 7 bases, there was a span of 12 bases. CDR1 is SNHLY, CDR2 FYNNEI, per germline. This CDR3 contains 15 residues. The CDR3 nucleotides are TGTGCCAGCAGTGAATCGGGGTTCATAAATTCACCCCTCCACTTT. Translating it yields CASSESGFINSPLHF.

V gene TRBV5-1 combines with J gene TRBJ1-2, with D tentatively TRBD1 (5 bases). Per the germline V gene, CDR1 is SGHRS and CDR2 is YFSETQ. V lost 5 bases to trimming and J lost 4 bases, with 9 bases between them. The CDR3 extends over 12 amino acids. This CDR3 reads CASSPQGYGYTF. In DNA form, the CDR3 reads TGCGCCAGCAGTCCCCAGGGCTATGGCTACACCTTC.

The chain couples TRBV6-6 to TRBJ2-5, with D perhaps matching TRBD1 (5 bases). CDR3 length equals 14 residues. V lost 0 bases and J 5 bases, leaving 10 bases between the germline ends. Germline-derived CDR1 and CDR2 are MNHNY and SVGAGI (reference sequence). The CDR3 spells CASSYSKGSETQYF. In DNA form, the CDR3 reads TGTGCCAGCAGTTACTCGAAGGGGTCGGAGACCCAGTACTTC.

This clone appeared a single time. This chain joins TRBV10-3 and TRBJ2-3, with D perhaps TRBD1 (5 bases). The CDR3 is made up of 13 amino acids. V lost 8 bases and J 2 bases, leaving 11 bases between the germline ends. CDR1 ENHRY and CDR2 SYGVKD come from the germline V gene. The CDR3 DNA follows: TGTGCCATCTCCCCAGGGAACACAGATACGCAGTATTTT. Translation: CAISPGNTDTQYF.

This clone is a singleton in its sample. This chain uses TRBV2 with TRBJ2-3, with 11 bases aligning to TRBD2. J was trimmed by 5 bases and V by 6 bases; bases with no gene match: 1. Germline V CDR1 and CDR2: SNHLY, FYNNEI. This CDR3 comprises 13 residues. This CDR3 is CASRLAGGDTQYF. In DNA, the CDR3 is TGTGCCAGCAGGCTAGCGGGGGGAGATACGCAGTATTTT.

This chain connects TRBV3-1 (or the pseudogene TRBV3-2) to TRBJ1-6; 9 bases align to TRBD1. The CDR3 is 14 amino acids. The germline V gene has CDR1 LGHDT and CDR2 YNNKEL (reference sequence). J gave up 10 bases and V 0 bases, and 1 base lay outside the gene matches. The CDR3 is CASSQETGGSPLHF. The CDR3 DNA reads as TGTGCCAGCAGCCAAGAGACAGGGGGATCACCCCTCCACTTT.

The DNA of the CDR3 is TGTGCCAGCAGCCTGACAGGGCCGAATCAGCCCCAGCATTTT. It is translated as CASSLTGPNQPQHF. The V call is TRBV27, the J call TRBJ1-5; the match to TRBD1 covers 7 bases. This CDR3 is built from 14 residues. CDR1 is MNHEY, CDR2 SMNVEV, per germline (reference sequence). V trimming: 6 bases; J trimming: 4 bases; junction bases outside the gene matches: 6.

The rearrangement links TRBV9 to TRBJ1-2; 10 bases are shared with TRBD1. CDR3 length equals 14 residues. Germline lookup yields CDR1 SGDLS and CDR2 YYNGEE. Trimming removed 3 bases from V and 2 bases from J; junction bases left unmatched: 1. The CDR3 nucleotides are TGTGCCAGCAGCGGACAGGGGGCGAACTATGGCTACACCTTC. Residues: CASSGQGANYGYTF.

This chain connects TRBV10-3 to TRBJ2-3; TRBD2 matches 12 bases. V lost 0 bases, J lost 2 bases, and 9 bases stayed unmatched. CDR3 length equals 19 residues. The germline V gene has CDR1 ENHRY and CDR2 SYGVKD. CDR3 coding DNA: TGTGCCATCAGTGAGTCGACTGGGCTAGCGGGGGGGCTCACAGATACGCAGTATTTT. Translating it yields CAISESTGLAGGLTDTQYF.

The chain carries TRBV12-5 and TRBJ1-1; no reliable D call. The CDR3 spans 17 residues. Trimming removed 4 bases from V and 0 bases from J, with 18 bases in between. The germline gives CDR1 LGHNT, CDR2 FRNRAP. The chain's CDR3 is CASGSTLELGVNTEAFF. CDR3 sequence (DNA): TGTGCTAGTGGTTCAACCCTAGAGCTCGGGGTGAACACTGAAGCTTTCTTT.

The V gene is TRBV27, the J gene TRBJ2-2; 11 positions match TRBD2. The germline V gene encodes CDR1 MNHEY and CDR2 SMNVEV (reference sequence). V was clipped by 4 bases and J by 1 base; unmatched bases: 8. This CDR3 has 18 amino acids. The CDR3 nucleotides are TGTGCCAGCAGTTGGACTCCCGGACTAGCGGGGAACACCGGGGAGCTGTTTTTT. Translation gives CASSWTPGLAGNTGELFF.

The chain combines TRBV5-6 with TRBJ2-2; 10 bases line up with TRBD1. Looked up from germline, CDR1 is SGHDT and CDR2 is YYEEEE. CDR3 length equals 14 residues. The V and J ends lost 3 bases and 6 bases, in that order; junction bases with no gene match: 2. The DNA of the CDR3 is TGTGCCAGCAGCTGGGGGACAGGGGCCGGGGAGCTGTTTTTT. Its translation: CASSWGTGAGELFF.

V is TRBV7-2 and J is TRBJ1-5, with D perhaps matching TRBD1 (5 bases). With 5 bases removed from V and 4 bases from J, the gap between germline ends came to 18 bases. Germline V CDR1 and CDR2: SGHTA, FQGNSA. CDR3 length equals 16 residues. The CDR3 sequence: CASSKSHRLGNQPQHF. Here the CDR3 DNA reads TGTGCCAGCAGCAAGAGCCACAGGTTAGGTAATCAGCCCCAGCATTTT.

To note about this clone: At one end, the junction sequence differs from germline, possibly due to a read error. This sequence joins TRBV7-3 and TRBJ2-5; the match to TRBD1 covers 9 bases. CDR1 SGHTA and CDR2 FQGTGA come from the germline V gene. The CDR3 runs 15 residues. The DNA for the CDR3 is TGTGCCAGCAGCCTAACGGTGGGGACAGGGCAGACCCAGTACTTC. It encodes CASSLTVGTGQTQYF.

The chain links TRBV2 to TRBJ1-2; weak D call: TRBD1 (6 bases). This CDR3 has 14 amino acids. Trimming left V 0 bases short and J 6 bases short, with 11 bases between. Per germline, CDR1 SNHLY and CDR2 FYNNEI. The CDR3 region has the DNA TGTGCCAGCAGTGAAGCGCTTCGGACAGATGGCTACACCTTC. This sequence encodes CASSEALRTDGYTF.

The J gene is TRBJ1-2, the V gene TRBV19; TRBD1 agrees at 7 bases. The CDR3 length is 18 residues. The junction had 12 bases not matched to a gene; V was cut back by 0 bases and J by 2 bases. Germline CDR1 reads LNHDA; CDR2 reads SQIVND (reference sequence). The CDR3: CASSIEGTGADLNYGYTF. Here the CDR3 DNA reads TGTGCCAGTAGTATAGAGGGTACAGGGGCTGACTTGAACTATGGCTACACCTTC.

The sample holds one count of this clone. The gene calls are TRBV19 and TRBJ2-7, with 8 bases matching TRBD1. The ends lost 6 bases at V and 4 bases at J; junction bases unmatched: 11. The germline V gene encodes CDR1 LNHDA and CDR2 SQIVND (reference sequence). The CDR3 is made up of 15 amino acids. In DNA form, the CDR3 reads TGTGCCAGTAGATCCTCCTCCCAGGGGGCTTACGAGCAGTACTTC. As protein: CASRSSSQGAYEQYF.

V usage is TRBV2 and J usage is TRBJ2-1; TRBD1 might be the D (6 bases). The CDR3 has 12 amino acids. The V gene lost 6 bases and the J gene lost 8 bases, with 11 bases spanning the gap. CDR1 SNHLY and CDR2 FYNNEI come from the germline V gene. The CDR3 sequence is CASSLQGHEQFF. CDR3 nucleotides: TGTGCCAGCAGCCTACAGGGTCATGAGCAGTTCTTC.

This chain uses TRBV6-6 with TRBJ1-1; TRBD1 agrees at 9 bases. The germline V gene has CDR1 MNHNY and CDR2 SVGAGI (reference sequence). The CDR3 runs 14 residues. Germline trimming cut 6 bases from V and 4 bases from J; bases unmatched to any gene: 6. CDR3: CASSLGQGFTEAFF. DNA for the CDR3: TGTGCCAGCAGCTTAGGACAGGGGTTCACTGAAGCTTTCTTT.

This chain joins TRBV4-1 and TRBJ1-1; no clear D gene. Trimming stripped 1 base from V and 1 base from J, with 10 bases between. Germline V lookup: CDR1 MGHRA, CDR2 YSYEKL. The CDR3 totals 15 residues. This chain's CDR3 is CASSQGPGGNTEAFF. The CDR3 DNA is TGCGCCAGCAGCCAAGGTCCGGGTGGGAACACTGAAGCTTTCTTT.

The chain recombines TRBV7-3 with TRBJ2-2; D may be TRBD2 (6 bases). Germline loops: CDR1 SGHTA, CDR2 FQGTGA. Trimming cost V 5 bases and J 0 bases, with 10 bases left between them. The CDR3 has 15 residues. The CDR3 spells CASSQGLTNTGELFF. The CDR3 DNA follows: TGTGCCAGCAGCCAGGGACTGACGAACACCGGGGAGCTGTTTTTT. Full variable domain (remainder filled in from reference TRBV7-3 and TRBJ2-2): GAGVSQTPSNKVTEKGKYVELRCDPISGHTALYWYRQSLGQGPEFLIYFQGTGAADDSGLPNDRFFAVRPEGSVSTLKIQRTERGDSAVYLCASSQGLTNTGELFFGEGSRLTVL.

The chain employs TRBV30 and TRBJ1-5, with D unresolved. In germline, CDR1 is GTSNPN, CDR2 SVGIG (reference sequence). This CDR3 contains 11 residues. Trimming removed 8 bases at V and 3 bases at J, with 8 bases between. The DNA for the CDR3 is TGTGCCCCTGACACCAATCAGCCCCAGCATTTT. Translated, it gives CAPDTNQPQHF.

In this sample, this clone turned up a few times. The CDR3 nucleotides are TGTGCCAGCAGCTTAGGACTCATAGGAACAGATACGCAGTATTTT. Protein product: CASSLGLIGTDTQYF. The chain employs TRBV7-2 and TRBJ2-3; D ambiguous. Germline CDR1 is SGHTA and CDR2 is FQGNSA. V was pared by 1 base and J by 3 bases, with 11 bases between. The length of the CDR3 is 15 residues.